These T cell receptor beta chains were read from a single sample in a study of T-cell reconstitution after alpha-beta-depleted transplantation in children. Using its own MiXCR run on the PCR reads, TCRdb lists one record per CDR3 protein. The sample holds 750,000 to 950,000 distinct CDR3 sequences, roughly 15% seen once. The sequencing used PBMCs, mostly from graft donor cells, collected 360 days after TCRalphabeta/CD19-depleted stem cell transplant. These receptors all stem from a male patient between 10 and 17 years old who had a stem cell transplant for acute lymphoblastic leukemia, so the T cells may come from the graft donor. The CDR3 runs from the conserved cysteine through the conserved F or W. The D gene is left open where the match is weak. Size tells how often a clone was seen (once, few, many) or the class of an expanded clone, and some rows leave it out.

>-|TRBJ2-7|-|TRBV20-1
TGCAGTGCTGGGCACTACGAGCAGTACTTC
CSAGHYEQYF
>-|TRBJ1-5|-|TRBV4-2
TGTGCCAGCAGCCAAGTGCCAGGGGCCGCGGTGGGGCAGCCCCAGCATTTT
CASSQVPGAAVGQPQHF
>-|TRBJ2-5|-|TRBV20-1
TGCAGTGCTAGGTTTGAGGGCCGCAAGACCCAGTACTTC
CSARFEGRKTQYF
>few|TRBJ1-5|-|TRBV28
TGTGCCAGCAGTTTCCTAAACCACAAACAAGACTTTTTTCGGCGCAATCAGCCCCAGCATTTT
CASSFLNHKQDFFRRNQPQHF
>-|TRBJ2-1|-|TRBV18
TGTGCCAGCTCACCACCGAGGGGGATTGAGCAGTTCTTC
CASSPPRGIEQFF
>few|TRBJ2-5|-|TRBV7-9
TGTGCCAGCAGCTTAGAAGGCAGGTCACAAGAGACCCAGTACTTC
CASSLEGRSQETQYF
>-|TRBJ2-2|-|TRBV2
TGTGCCAGCAGTCCCCCACGGACTACTACCGGGGAGCTGTTTTTT
CASSPPRTTTGELFF
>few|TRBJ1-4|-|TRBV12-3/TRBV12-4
TGTGCCAGCAGTTCCGGGCTGGTGGCTGAAAAACTGTTTTTT
CASSSGLVAEKLFF
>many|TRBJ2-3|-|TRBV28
TGTGCCAGCAGACGTACTAGCACAGATACGCAGTATTTT
CASRRTSTDTQYF
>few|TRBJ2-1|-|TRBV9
TGTGCCAGCAGCGTAGATGGTACGACAGGAGGGTACAATGAGCAGTTCTTC
CASSVDGTTGGYNEQFF
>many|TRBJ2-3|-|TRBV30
TGTGCCTGGACGAAAAGGGCGAGCACAGATACGCAGTATTTT
CAWTKRASTDTQYF
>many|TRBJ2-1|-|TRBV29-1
TGCAGCGTTGATAGGGGGGGCCTGACCAATGAGCAGTTCTTC
CSVDRGGLTNEQFF
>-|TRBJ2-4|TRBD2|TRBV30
TGTGCCTGGAGTGTACCAACTAGCGGGCTAGCCAAAAACATTCAGTACTTC
CAWSVPTSGLAKNIQYF
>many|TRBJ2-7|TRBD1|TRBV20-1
TGCAGTGCTGGGGACAGTCCCTACGAGCAGTACTTC
CSAGDSPYEQYF
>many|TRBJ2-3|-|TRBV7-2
TGTGCCAGCAGCTTAGGGTTCTGGGGAGACGGGGCAGATACGCAGTATTTT
CASSLGFWGDGADTQYF
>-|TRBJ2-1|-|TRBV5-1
TGCGCCAGCATCGCCGGTGGCGAGCAGTTCTTC
CASIAGGEQFF
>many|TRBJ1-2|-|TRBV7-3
TGTGCCAGCAGCCCCCGGACAGCGGATTATGGCTACACCTTC
CASSPRTADYGYTF
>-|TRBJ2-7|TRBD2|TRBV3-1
TGTGCCAGCAGCCTGGGGCTAGCGGGAGGTTCCGTCTACGAGCAGTACTTC
CASSLGLAGGSVYEQYF
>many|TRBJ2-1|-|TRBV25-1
TGTGCCAGCAGTGAATATTTGGAGAGTGAGCAGTTCTTC
CASSEYLESEQFF
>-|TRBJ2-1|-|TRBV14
TGTGCCAGCAGCCAAGTTTTTCGTGGGAGTGGGTACAATGAGCAGTTCTTC
CASSQVFRGSGYNEQFF
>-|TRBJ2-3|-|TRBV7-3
TGTGCCAGCAGCTTCGGTACAGGGCAGACTAGCACAGATACGCAGTATTTT
CASSFGTGQTSTDTQYF
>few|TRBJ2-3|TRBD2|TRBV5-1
TGCGCCAGTAGGATAGCGGGAAACACAGATACGCAGTATTTT
CASRIAGNTDTQYF
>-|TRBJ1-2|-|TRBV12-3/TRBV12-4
TGTGCCAGCAGTCTCCGGACATCTAACTATGGCTACACCTTC
CASSLRTSNYGYTF
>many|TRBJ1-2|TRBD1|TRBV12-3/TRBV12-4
TGTGCCAGCGTAGGGACAGGGGATTATGGCTACACCTTC
CASVGTGDYGYTF
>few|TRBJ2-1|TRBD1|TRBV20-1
TGCAGTGCGCTAGGGGGCCTAGGGAATGAGCAGTTCTTC
CSALGGLGNEQFF
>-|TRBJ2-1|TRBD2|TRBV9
TGTGCCAGCAGCGTAGATAGCGGGACCTACAATGAGCAGTTCTTC
CASSVDSGTYNEQFF
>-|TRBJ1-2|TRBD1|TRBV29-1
TGCAGCGCTACGGGACAGGCTTTACCCGGCTACACCTTC
CSATGQALPGYTF
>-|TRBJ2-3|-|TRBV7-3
TGTGCCAGCAGCTTAATACCGGGAACTAGCACAGATACGCAGTATTTT
CASSLIPGTSTDTQYF
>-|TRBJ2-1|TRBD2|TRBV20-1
TGCAGTGCTACAGCGGGAGTCCGCTACAATGAGCAGTTCTTC
CSATAGVRYNEQFF
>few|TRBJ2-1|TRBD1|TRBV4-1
TGCGCCAGCAGCCAACCGAGGACAGGGGGATGGTTTGAGCAGTTCTTC
CASSQPRTGGWFEQFF
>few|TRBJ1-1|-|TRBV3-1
TGTGCCAGCAGCCAAGTTGGGGTGAACACTGAAGCTTTCTTT
CASSQVGVNTEAFF
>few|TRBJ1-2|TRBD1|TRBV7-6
TGTGCCAGCAGCTTAGGACAGGGAGAGTATGGCTACACCTTC
CASSLGQGEYGYTF
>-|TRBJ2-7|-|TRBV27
TGTGCCAGCAGTTATGGATCCAGACGCGAGCAGTACTTC
CASSYGSRREQYF
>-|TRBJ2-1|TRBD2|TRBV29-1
TGCAGCGTTGAAGGCCTAGCGGTCTCCTACAATGAGCAGTTCTTC
CSVEGLAVSYNEQFF
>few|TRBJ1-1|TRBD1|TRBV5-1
TGCGCCAGCAGCTTGGGGGACAGGCCGAACACTGAAGCTTTCTTT
CASSLGDRPNTEAFF
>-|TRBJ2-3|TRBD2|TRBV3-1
TGTGCCAGCAGCCAAGTTTTAGCGGGAGTGACAGATACGCAGTATTTT
CASSQVLAGVTDTQYF
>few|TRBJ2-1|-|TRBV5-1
TGCGCCAGCAGCTCGAAATACAATGAGCAGTTCTTC
CASSSKYNEQFF
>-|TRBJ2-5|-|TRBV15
TGTGCCACCAGCAGAGAATTCGGGGTGGTGGCAGAGACCCAGTACTTC
CATSREFGVVAETQYF
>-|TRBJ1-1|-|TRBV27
TGTGCCAGCAGTTTATCGGCATACCGGACCACGAACACTGAAGCTTTCTTT
CASSLSAYRTTNTEAFF
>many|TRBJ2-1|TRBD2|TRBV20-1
TGCAGTGCCATCCCTAGCGGGAGGGACTACAATGAGCAGTTCTTC
CSAIPSGRDYNEQFF
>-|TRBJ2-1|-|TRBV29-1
TGCAGCGTTGTAGAGTCCTACAATGAGCAGTTCTTC
CSVVESYNEQFF
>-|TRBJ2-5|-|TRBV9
TGTGCCAGCAGTAGGGCGGCGGGAGAGACCCAGTACTTC
CASSRAAGETQYF
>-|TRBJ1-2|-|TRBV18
TGTGCCAGCTCACCACCGGGTTGGGACTATGGCTACACCTTC
CASSPPGWDYGYTF
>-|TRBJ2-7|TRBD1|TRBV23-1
TGCGCCAGCAGTCGGCTCATACAGGGGGCCTACGAGCAGTACTTC
CASSRLIQGAYEQYF
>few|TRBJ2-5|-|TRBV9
TGTGCCACCTCCTCGGGGGCGGGGGAGACCCAGTACTTC
CATSSGAGETQYF
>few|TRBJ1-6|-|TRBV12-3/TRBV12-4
TGTGCCAGCAGTTTGGAGGGTTTCTCACCCCTCCACTTT
CASSLEGFSPLHF
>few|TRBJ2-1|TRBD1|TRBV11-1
TGTGCCAGCAGCTCCTCCGGGACAGGGGGCAATGAGCAGTTCTTC
CASSSSGTGGNEQFF
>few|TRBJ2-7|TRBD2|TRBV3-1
TGTGCCAGCAGCCATCTCCGTGGAGGGCTAGCGGGAGGGGATGTCTCCTACGAGCAGTACTTC
CASSHLRGGLAGGDVSYEQYF
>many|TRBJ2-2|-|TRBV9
TGTGCCAGCAGCGTAGTATACGGGGAGCTGTTTTTT
CASSVVYGELFF
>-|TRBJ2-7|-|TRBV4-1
TGCGCCAGCAGCTCTTTACCTAGCCCCTTCTCCGCCTACGAGCAGTACTTC
CASSSLPSPFSAYEQYF
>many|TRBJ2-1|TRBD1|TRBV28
TGTGCCAGCAGTTTACGCCGGACAGGGGACAATGAGCAGTTCTTC
CASSLRRTGDNEQFF
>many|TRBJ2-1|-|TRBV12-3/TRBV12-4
TGTGCCAGCAGTTTTTGGGGGATCCCAGGGGAGGACAGTGAGCAGTTCTTC
CASSFWGIPGEDSEQFF
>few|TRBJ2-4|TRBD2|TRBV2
TGTGCCAGCACGGGACTAGCGGGAGTATACATTCAGTACTTC
CASTGLAGVYIQYF
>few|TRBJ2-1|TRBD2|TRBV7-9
TGTGCCAGCGCCGGGACTAGCGCAGAGAGCTCCTACAATGAGCAGTTCTTC
CASAGTSAESSYNEQFF